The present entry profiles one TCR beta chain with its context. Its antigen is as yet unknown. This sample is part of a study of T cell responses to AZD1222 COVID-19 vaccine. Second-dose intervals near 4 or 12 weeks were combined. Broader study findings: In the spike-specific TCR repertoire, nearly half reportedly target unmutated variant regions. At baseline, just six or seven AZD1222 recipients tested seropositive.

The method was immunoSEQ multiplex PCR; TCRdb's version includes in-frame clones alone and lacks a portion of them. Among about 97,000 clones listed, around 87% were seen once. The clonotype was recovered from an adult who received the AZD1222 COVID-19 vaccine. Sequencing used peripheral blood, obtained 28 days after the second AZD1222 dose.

CDR3 protein: CASRGPVGDGYTF. The CDR3, as DNA: TGCGCCAGCAGAGGCCCTGTAGGCGATGGCTACACCTTC. The rearrangement uses TRBV5-1 and TRBJ1-2; D ambiguous. The CDR3 is 13 residues long. Trimming took 5 bases from V and 6 from J, leaving 14 bases between them. Germline loops: CDR1 SGHRS, CDR2 YFSETQ.